The clone carrying this T cell receptor (beta chain) was recorded a few times. What it binds is unknown. This CDR3 has 15 amino acids. The germline V gene has CDR1 SNHLY and CDR2 FYNNEI. Through a sample-barcoded 5' primer and a J-beta primer mix, a second PCR was run for roughly 7 to 12 cycles. TCRdb re-derived calls from the 5' RACE reads in MiXCR, one entry per CDR3 protein. The sample carries about 670,000 distinct CDR3 sequences, 40% to 45% recorded once. PBMCs numbering at least 6 million were isolated per sample. Total RNA was extracted at no less than 6 micrograms per sample. This sample was taken from a study of blood T cells in healthy people across ages. Study outcomes and limitations: When set beside aged donors, long-lived donors presented more naive CD4+ cells and higher diversity. PBMC samples, being unsorted, prevented any conclusive comparison of naive and antigen-experienced cells.

The chain employs TRBV2 and TRBJ2-5; TRBD1 matches 9 bases. TRBJ2-7 explains the end of the DNA better; the J call may be wrong. The clonotype comes from a man of 80 years or more in good health. The sample taken for sequencing was blood. The CDR3 region is CASSKWTGEVDEQYF. The CDR3 DNA follows: TGTGCCAGCAGTAAGTGGACAGGGGAAGTCGACGAGCAGTACTTC.